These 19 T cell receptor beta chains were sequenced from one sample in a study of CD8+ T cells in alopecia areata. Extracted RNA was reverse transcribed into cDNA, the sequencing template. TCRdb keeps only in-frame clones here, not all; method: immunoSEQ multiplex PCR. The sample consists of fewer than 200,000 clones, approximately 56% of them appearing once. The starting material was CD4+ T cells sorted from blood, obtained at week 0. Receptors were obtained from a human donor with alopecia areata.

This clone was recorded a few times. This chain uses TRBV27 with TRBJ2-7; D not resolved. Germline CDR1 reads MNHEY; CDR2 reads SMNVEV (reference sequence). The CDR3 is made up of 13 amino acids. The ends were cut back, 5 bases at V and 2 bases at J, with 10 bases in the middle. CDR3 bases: TGTGCCAGCAGTCCAATGCTTACCTACGAGCAGTACTTC. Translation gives CASSPMLTYEQYF.

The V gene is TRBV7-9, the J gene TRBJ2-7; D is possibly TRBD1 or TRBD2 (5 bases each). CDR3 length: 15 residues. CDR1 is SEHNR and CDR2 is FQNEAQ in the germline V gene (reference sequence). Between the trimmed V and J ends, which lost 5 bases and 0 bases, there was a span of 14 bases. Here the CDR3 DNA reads TGTGCCAGCAGCGCCGGGACCGCAAGCTCCTACGAGCAGTACTTC. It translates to CASSAGTASSYEQYF.

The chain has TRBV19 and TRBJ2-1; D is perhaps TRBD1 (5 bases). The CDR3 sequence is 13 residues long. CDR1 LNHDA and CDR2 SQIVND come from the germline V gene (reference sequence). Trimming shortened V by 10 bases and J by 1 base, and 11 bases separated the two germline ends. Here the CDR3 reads CATEAGSYNEQFF. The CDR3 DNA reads TGTGCCACAGAGGCAGGGTCCTACAATGAGCAGTTCTTC.

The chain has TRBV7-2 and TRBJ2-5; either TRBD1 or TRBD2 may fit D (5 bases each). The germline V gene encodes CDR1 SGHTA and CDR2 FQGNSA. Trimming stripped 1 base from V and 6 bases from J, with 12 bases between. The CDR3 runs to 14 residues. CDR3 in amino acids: CASSLGGVQKTQYF. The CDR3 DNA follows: TGTGCCAGCAGCTTAGGAGGGGTGCAAAAGACCCAGTACTTC. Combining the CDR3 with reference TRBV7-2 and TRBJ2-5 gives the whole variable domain GAGVSQSPSNKVTEKGKDVELRCDPISGHTALYWYRQSLGQGLEFLIYFQGNSAPDKSGLPSDRFSAERTGGSVSTLTIQRTQQEDSAVYLCASSLGGVQKTQYFGPGTRLLVL.

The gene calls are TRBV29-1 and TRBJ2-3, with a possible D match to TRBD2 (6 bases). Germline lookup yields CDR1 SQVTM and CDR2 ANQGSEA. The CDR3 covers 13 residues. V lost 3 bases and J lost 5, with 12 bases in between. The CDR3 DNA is TGCAGCGTTGATGCACGGAGGGGAGATACGCAGTATTTT. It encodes CSVDARRGDTQYF.

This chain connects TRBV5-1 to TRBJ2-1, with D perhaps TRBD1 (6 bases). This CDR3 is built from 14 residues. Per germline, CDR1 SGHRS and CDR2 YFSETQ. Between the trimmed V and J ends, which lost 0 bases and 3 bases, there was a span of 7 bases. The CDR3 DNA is TGCGCCAGCAGCTTGGTACAGGGCTACAATGAGCAGTTCTTC. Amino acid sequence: CASSLVQGYNEQFF.

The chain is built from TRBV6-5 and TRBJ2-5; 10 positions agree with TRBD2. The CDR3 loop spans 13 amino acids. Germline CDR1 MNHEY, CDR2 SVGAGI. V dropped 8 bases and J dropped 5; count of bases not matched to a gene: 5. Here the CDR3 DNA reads TGTGCCAGCCGGGGGACTAGCGTGGAGACCCAGTACTTC. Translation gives CASRGTSVETQYF.

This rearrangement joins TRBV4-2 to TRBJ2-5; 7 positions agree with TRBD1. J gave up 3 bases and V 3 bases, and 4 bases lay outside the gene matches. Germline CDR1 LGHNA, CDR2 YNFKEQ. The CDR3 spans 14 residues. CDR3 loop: CASSQKDREETQYF. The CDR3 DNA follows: TGTGCCAGCAGCCAGAAAGACAGGGAAGAGACCCAGTACTTC.

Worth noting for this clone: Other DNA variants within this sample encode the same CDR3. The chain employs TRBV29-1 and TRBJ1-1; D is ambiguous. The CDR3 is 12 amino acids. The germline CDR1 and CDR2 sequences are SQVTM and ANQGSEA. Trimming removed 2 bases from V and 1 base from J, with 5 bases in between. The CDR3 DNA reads TGCAGCGTTGAAAGGCAGAACACTGAAGCTTTCTTT. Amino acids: CSVERQNTEAFF.

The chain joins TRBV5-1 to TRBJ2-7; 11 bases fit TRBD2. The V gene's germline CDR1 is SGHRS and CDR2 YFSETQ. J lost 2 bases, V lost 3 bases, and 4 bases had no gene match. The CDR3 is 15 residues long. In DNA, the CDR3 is TGCGCCAGCAGCTCTACTAGCGGGAGAACCTACGAGCAGTACTTC. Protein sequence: CASSSTSGRTYEQYF.

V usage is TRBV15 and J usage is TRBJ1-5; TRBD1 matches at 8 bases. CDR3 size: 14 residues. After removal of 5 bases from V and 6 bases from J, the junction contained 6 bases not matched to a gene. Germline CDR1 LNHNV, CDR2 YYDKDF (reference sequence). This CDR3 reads CATSSDRDFQPQHF. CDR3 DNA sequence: TGTGCCACCAGCTCGGACAGGGACTTTCAGCCCCAGCATTTT.

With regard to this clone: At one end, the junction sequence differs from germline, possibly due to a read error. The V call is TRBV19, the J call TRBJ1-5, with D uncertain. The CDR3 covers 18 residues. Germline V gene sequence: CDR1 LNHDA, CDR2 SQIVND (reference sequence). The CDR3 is CASSTPGVGYFSSQPQHF. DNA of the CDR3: TGTGCCAGTAGTACACCGGGTGTCGGATATTTTAGCAGTCAGCCCCAGCATTTT.

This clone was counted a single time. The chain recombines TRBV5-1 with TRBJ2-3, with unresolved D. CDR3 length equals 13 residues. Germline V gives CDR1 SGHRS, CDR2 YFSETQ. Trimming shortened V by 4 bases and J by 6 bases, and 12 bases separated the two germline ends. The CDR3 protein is CASSATSADTQYF. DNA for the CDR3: TGCGCCAGCAGCGCGACTTCCGCGGATACGCAGTATTTT.

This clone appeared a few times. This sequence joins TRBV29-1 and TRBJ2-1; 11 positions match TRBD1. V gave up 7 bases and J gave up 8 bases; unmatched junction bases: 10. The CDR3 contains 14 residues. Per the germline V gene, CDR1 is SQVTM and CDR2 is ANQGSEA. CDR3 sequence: CSGAGQGASDEQFF. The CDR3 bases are TGCAGCGGGGCAGGACAGGGGGCGTCCGATGAGCAGTTCTTC.

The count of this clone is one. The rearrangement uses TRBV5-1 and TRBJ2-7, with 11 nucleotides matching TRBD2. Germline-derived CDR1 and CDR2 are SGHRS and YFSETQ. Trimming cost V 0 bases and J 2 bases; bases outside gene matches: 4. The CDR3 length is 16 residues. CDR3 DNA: TGCGCCAGCAGCTTGGTACTAGCGGGGGCTACCTACGAGCAGTACTTC. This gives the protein CASSLVLAGATYEQYF. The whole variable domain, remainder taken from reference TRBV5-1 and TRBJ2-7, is KAGVTQTPRYLIKTRGQQVTLSCSPISGHRSVSWYQQTPGQGLQFLFEYFSETQRNKGNFPGRFSGRQFSNSRSEMNVSTLELGDSALYLCASSLVLAGATYEQYFGPGTRLTVT.

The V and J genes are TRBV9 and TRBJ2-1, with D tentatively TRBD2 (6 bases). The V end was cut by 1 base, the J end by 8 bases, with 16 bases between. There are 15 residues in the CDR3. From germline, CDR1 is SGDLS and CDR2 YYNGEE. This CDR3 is CASSVLNGGGDEQFF. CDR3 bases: TGTGCCAGCAGCGTATTAAACGGGGGTGGGGATGAGCAGTTCTTC. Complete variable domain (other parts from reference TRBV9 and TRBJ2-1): DSGVTQTPKHLITATGQRVTLRCSPRSGDLSVYWYQQSLDQGLQFLIQYYNGEERAKGNILERFSAQQFPDLHSELNLSSLELGDSALYFCASSVLNGGGDEQFFGPGTRLTVL.

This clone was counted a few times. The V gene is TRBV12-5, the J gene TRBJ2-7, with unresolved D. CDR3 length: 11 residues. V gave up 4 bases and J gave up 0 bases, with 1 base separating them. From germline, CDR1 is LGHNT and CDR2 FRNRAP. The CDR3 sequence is CASGYSYEQYF. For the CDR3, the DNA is TGTGCTAGTGGTTACTCCTACGAGCAGTACTTC. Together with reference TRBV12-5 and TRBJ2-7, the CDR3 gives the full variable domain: DARVTQTPRHKVTEMGQEVTMRCQPILGHNTVFWYRQTMMQGLELLAYFRNRAPLDDSGMPKDRFSAEMPDATLATLKIQPSEPRDSAVYFCASGYSYEQYFGPGTRLTVT.

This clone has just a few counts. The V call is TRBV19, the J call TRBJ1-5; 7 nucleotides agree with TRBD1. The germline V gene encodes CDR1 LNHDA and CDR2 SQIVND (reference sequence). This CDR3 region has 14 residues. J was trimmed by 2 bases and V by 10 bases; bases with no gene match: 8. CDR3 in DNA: TGTGCCACTGAGGGGGCAGGAGGCAATCAGCCCCAGCATTTT. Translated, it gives CATEGAGGNQPQHF.

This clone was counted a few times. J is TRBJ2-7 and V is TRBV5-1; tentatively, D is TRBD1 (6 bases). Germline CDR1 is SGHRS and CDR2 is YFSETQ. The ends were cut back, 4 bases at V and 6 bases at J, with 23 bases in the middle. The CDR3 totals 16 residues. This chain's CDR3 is CASSPSRGQPGGEQYF. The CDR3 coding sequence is TGCGCCAGCAGCCCGTCACGAGGACAGCCAGGAGGCGAGCAGTACTTC.